Following are 31 T cell receptor beta chains from one sample sequenced in a study of T-cell reconstitution after alpha-beta-depleted transplantation in children. Molecular barcoding with unique molecular identifiers was used for the TCRbeta library. Each CDR3 protein gets one entry after TCRdb re-called the PCR reads with MiXCR. Of about 980,000 distinct CDR3 sequences in the sample, about 30% were seen once. The input for sequencing was PBMCs, mostly from graft donor cells, taken 360 days after TCRalphabeta/CD19-depleted stem cell transplant. The receptors were gathered from a boy in the first two years of life who had a stem cell transplant for SCID, so the T cells may come from the graft donor.

This sequence joins TRBV20-1 and TRBJ1-1; 11 nucleotides line up with TRBD1. Trimming at V came to 0 bases and at J to 3 bases, leaving 3 bases not matched to a gene. The germline CDR1 and CDR2 sequences are DFQATT and SNEGSKA (reference sequence). CDR3 length: 15 amino acids. CDR3 nucleotide sequence: TGCAGTGCTAGAGACCGGACAGGGGGCTACACTGAAGCTTTCTTT. Protein: CSARDRTGGYTEAFF.

The chain recombines TRBV5-1 with TRBJ2-3, with D possibly TRBD2 on 6 matching bases. The V gene lost 1 base and the J gene lost 2 bases, with 11 bases spanning the gap. CDR1 is SGHRS and CDR2 is YFSETQ in the germline V gene. The CDR3 length is 15 residues. CDR3 amino acids: CASSLLAEYTDTQYF. CDR3 nucleotide sequence: TGCGCCAGCAGCTTGTTAGCGGAATACACAGATACGCAGTATTTT.

The chain couples TRBV15 to TRBJ2-2, with D perhaps being TRBD1 or TRBD2 (6 bases each). V dropped 0 bases and J dropped 13 bases, with 18 bases sitting between them. Germline values: CDR1 LNHNV, CDR2 YYDKDF (reference sequence). This CDR3 is 15 amino acids long. CDR3 residues: CATSRDVRGQAGLFF. The CDR3, as DNA: TGTGCCACCAGCAGAGATGTCCGGGGGCAGGCGGGGCTGTTTTTT.

This clonotype turned up a few times. This chain links TRBV20-1 with TRBJ2-7, with D maybe TRBD1 (5 bases). Between the trimmed V and J ends, which lost 3 bases and 2 bases, there was a span of 17 bases. Germline values: CDR1 DFQATT, CDR2 SNEGSKA (reference sequence). The CDR3 is made up of 15 amino acids. The CDR3 is CSASVSEGVPYEQYF. In nucleotides, the CDR3 is TGCAGTGCTAGCGTGTCGGAAGGGGTACCCTACGAGCAGTACTTC.

The chain couples TRBV12-3 or TRBV12-4 to TRBJ2-7; D gene unclear. V dropped 5 bases and J dropped 6 bases, with 17 bases sitting between them. The CDR3 spans 14 residues. CDR3 region: CASSRSRVGSEQYF. The CDR3, as DNA: TGTGCCAGCAGTCGGTCCCGGGTGGGGTCCGAGCAGTACTTC.

This clonotype was seen only a few times. The V gene is TRBV4-1, the J gene TRBJ2-5; D remains unclear. V was cut by 3 bases and J by 7 bases, with 15 bases left in between. The CDR3 covers 14 residues. Germline V gene data show CDR1 as MGHRA and CDR2 as YSYEKL. The CDR3 is CASSQMGSYGTQYF. DNA for the CDR3: TGCGCCAGCAGCCAGATGGGGTCCTATGGGACCCAGTACTTC.

This clonotype came up a few times. The rearrangement uses TRBV12-3 or TRBV12-4 and TRBJ2-3; possible D gene TRBD2, 5 bases. The CDR3 consists of 16 residues. The ends were cut back, 5 bases at V and 2 bases at J, with 17 bases in the middle. CDR3 loop: CASSLRRKGPTDTQYF. CDR3 DNA sequence: TGTGCCAGCAGTCTTAGGAGGAAGGGTCCCACAGATACGCAGTATTTT.

This CDR3 reads CATSDGVRPQHF. CDR3 DNA: TGTGCCACCAGTGATGGCGTGCGGCCCCAGCATTTT. The chain has TRBV24-1 and TRBJ1-5; D remains unclear. Trimming shortened V by 3 bases and J by 9 bases, and 8 bases separated the two germline ends. This CDR3 comprises 12 residues. CDR1 is KGHDR, CDR2 SFDVKD, per germline.

The J gene is TRBJ2-1, the V gene TRBV27, with a tentative D call TRBD2 (5 bases). The CDR3 runs 17 residues. The V end was cut by 5 bases, the J end by 2 bases, with 19 bases between. Germline CDR1 MNHEY, CDR2 SMNVEV (reference sequence). CDR3 region: CASSPSTGVDTYNEQFF. In DNA form, the CDR3 reads TGTGCCAGCAGTCCCTCAACCGGGGTAGACACCTACAATGAGCAGTTCTTC.

The chain links TRBV9 to TRBJ2-3, with D possibly matching TRBD1 (6 bases). Per germline, CDR1 SGDLS and CDR2 YYNGEE. The V gene lost 2 bases and the J gene lost 1 base, with 11 bases spanning the gap. This CDR3 contains 15 residues. The DNA of the CDR3 is TGTGCCAGCAGCGTGGAACAGGGCGGCACAGATACGCAGTATTTT. Protein sequence: CASSVEQGGTDTQYF.

This chain connects TRBV19 to TRBJ2-5, with D perhaps given as TRBD1 or TRBD2 (5 bases each). CDR1 is LNHDA and CDR2 is SQIVND in the germline V gene (reference sequence). The CDR3 has 15 amino acids. Trimming shortened V by 5 bases and J by 4 bases, and 17 bases separated the two germline ends. CDR3 coding DNA: TGTGCCAGTAGTCCCCGGCAGGGACGGGCAGAGACCCAGTACTTC. This codes for CASSPRQGRAETQYF.

The V gene is TRBV29-1, the J gene TRBJ1-4; 11 bases are a match to TRBD1. The CDR3 is made up of 13 amino acids. V lost 6 bases and J lost 8; bases outside the gene matches: 5. Per germline, CDR1 SQVTM and CDR2 ANQGSEA. Here the CDR3 reads CSVGQGAREKLFF. The CDR3 coding sequence is TGCAGCGTCGGACAGGGGGCCAGAGAAAAACTGTTTTTT.

This clonotype was observed a handful of times. V is TRBV12-3 or TRBV12-4 and J is TRBJ2-3; a weak D match, TRBD2 (6 bases). With 5 bases removed from V and 2 bases from J, the gap between germline ends came to 17 bases. This CDR3 contains 16 residues. The CDR3 reads CASSTSLAKYTDTQYF. The DNA for the CDR3 is TGTGCCAGCAGTACTAGTCTAGCGAAGTACACAGATACGCAGTATTTT.

In its sample, this clonotype was seen a few times. The chain joins TRBV24-1 to TRBJ1-6, with unresolved D. Trimming left V 1 base short and J 5 bases short, with 8 bases between. CDR1 and CDR2 (germline): KGHDR, SFDVKD. This CDR3 comprises 15 residues. For the CDR3, the DNA is TGTGCCACCAGTGATTTTGGGGAGAATAATTCACCCCTCCACTTT. Translating gives CATSDFGENNSPLHF.

This clonotype was observed a few times. V is TRBV9 and J is TRBJ2-7, with D uncertain. V dropped 2 bases and J dropped 7 bases, with 13 bases sitting between them. Per the germline V gene, CDR1 is SGDLS and CDR2 is YYNGEE. This CDR3 region has 13 residues. The CDR3 DNA follows: TGTGCCAGCAGCGTGGGCAGGATGGGAGAGCAGTACTTC. As protein: CASSVGRMGEQYF.

The chain carries TRBV29-1 and TRBJ2-7; tentatively, D is TRBD1 or TRBD2 (6 bases each). Germline CDR1 SQVTM, CDR2 ANQGSEA. Trimming took 3 bases from V and 9 from J, leaving 18 bases between them. The CDR3 totals 13 residues. CDR3 region: CSVEGPTGSGQYF. The DNA of the CDR3 is TGCAGCGTTGAGGGGCCGACAGGTAGCGGGCAGTACTTC.

This clonotype was counted only a few times. The chain is built from TRBV5-6 and TRBJ2-4, with D perhaps TRBD1 (5 bases). The CDR3 loop spans 13 amino acids. The germline V gene encodes CDR1 SGHDT and CDR2 YYEEEE. With 3 bases removed from V and 9 bases from J, the gap between germline ends came to 13 bases. The CDR3 DNA follows: TGTGCCAGCAGCTCCAGGGTACAATTCATTCAGTACTTC. The encoded protein is CASSSRVQFIQYF.

This rearrangement joins TRBV5-1 to TRBJ2-1; D unresolved. The CDR3 covers 12 residues. Germline loops: CDR1 SGHRS, CDR2 YFSETQ. Between the trimmed V and J ends, which lost 3 bases and 6 bases, there was a span of 7 bases. CDR3 region: CASSWWPNEQFF. In DNA, the CDR3 is TGCGCCAGCAGCTGGTGGCCCAATGAGCAGTTCTTC.

The chain has TRBV6-5 and TRBJ2-7, with 8 bases that match TRBD2. The trim removed 2 bases at V and 3 bases at J, leaving 6 bases unmatched. Germline loops: CDR1 MNHEY, CDR2 SVGAGI. The CDR3 contains 15 residues. The CDR3 is CASSYRSGGNYEQYF. The CDR3 DNA is TGTGCCAGCAGTTACCGAAGCGGGGGCAACTACGAGCAGTACTTC.

The V call is TRBV6-5, the J call TRBJ2-7, with 7 bases lining up with TRBD1. The V gene's germline CDR1 is MNHEY and CDR2 SVGAGI. The trim removed 0 bases at V and 1 base at J, leaving 6 bases unmatched. The CDR3 sequence is 16 residues long. Here the CDR3 DNA reads TGTGCCAGCAGTTACTCAACACAGGGGCCTTCCTACGAGCAGTACTTC. Its translation: CASSYSTQGPSYEQYF.

The gene calls are TRBV28 and TRBJ1-4; TRBD1 aligns across 8 bases. Germline V gene lookup returns CDR1 MDHEN and CDR2 SYDVKM. The J segment lost 8 bases and the V segment lost 6 bases, leaving 8 bases of the junction unmatched. The CDR3 is made up of 14 amino acids. The chain's CDR3 is CASSRQGREEKLFF. The CDR3 DNA sequence: TGTGCCAGCAGCCGACAGGGGCGGGAGGAAAAACTGTTTTTT.

This chain connects TRBV24-1 to TRBJ2-3; D is ambiguous. V lost 3 bases, J lost 3 bases, and 12 bases lay in between. Germline V gene sequence: CDR1 KGHDR, CDR2 SFDVKD. The CDR3 is 15 amino acids. CDR3 loop: CATSDSRDWTDTQYF. CDR3 bases: TGTGCCACCAGTGATAGTAGGGATTGGACAGATACGCAGTATTTT.

V is TRBV4-1 and J is TRBJ2-5, with TRBD2 identical over 8 bases. The germline V gene has CDR1 MGHRA and CDR2 YSYEKL. The V gene end was trimmed by 1 base and the J gene end by 1 base; junction bases not matched to a gene: 11. This CDR3 spans 18 amino acids. The CDR3 is CASSQVVGPGLGQETQYF. The CDR3 DNA is TGCGCCAGCAGCCAAGTAGTAGGACCGGGACTAGGCCAAGAGACCCAGTACTTC.

This chain connects TRBV29-1 to TRBJ2-1; a weak D match, TRBD1 (6 bases). The CDR3 extends over 15 amino acids. V lost 5 bases, J lost 9 bases, and 23 bases lay in between. CDR1 and CDR2 from the germline V gene are SQVTM and ANQGSEA. The CDR3 here is CSVTKVDRTRVEQFF. The CDR3, as DNA: TGCAGCGTTACGAAAGTTGACAGGACCCGCGTTGAGCAGTTCTTC.

V is TRBV5-1 and J is TRBJ2-3; TRBD1 matches 9 bases. With 1 base clipped from V and 4 bases from J, the junction kept 4 bases outside the gene matches. Per the germline V gene, CDR1 is SGHRS and CDR2 is YFSETQ. The CDR3 spans 15 residues. In DNA, the CDR3 is TGCGCCAGCAGCTTGAACAGGGGGCAGTCAGATACGCAGTATTTT. Its translation is CASSLNRGQSDTQYF.

The chain has TRBV10-3 and TRBJ2-2; D is unclear. Germline CDR1 is ENHRY and CDR2 is SYGVKD. V was clipped by 0 bases and J by 9 bases, with 2 bases between them. The CDR3 spans 11 residues. In DNA form, the CDR3 reads TGTGCCATCAGTGAGTCGAGGGAGCTGTTTTTT. Protein product: CAISESRELFF.

This clonotype was picked up many times. The germline gene is not matched at one end of the junction; a read error may be the cause. The chain links TRBV5-1 to TRBJ1-2, with 7 bases identical to TRBD1. Per the germline V gene, CDR1 is SGHRS and CDR2 is YFSETQ. The CDR3 length is 13 residues. CDR3 in DNA: TGTGCCAGCAGCTCGACAGGGAACTATGGCTACACCTTC. Protein sequence: CASSSTGNYGYTF.

This clonotype turned up a few times. V usage is TRBV6-5 and J usage is TRBJ2-3, with 11 bases matching TRBD2. V gave up 2 bases and J gave up 6 bases; unmatched junction bases: 4. The CDR3 consists of 15 residues. Germline V lookup: CDR1 MNHEY, CDR2 SVGAGI. The CDR3 is CASSYLAGGRDTQYF. CDR3 nucleotides: TGTGCCAGCAGTTACCTAGCGGGGGGCCGGGATACGCAGTATTTT.

This chain uses TRBV24-1 with TRBJ2-1; D ambiguous. The CDR3 runs to 13 residues. The germline V gene has CDR1 KGHDR and CDR2 SFDVKD. The germline V and J ends were trimmed by 5 bases and 2 bases, with 6 bases remaining between them. The CDR3: CATSGRTYNEQFF. CDR3 bases: TGTGCCACCAGTGGTAGGACCTACAATGAGCAGTTCTTC.

The genes are TRBV5-1 and TRBJ2-6, with D maybe TRBD1 (5 bases). This CDR3 is built from 16 residues. Per the germline V gene, CDR1 is SGHRS and CDR2 is YFSETQ. Trimming shortened V by 0 bases and J by 4 bases, and 11 bases separated the two germline ends. Here the CDR3 DNA reads TGCGCCAGCAGCTTGGTTCCGGCAGGGGGGGCCAACGTCCTGACTTTC. This sequence encodes CASSLVPAGGANVLTF.

This rearrangement joins TRBV7-9 to TRBJ1-2; D is undetermined. V was clipped by 2 bases and J by 7 bases, with 11 bases between them. This CDR3 comprises 13 residues. The germline CDR1 and CDR2 sequences are SEHNR and FQNEAQ (reference sequence). The CDR3 DNA reads as TGTGCCAGCAGCTTATCGGCGGGATCTGGCTACACCTTC. Protein sequence: CASSLSAGSGYTF. The full variable domain, rest sourced from reference TRBV7-9 and TRBJ1-2, is DTGVSQNPRHKITKRGQNVTFRCDPISEHNRLYWYRQTLGQGPEFLTYFQNEAQLEKSRLLSDRFSAERPKGSFSTLEIQRTEQGDSAMYLCASSLSAGSGYTFGSGTRLTVV.